This TCR beta chain was retrieved from a study of blood T cell repertoires in COVID-19 (dated by TCRdb to the early 2020s). Regarding the study in general: Samples from collaborators originated in the United States, Italy and Spain and spanned both the acute and convalescent phases of COVID-19. The prospective study material was composed of cDNA or gDNA derived from T cells, B-cell-depleted T cells, or PBMCs. The dataset comprised deeply sampled blood TCRbeta repertoires from subjects exposed to, actively infected with, or recovered from COVID-19. The repertoires were made available in a free public database intended to serve as a resource for research on the immune response to SARS-CoV-2. Samples came from the ongoing ImmuneRACE study (first 160 participants) plus 1,254 subjects from 6 global collaborators. Sample metadata almost always included a de-identified subject ID, COVID-19 status, age in years and sex. Where HLA class I and class II types were available, the types were taken from metadata supplied by the sample provider, not from assay-based typing. Broader findings and caveats from the paper: How much clinical and demographic metadata was included differed by source and by participant, and the metadata was provided uncurated.

Another Seattle source contributed samples from volunteer blood donors who had recovered from COVID-19. Each collaborating institution followed its own protocols to collect whole blood in K2EDTA tubes. Collaborator samples were shipped for TCRbeta analysis as frozen whole blood, isolated PBMCs, or DNA extracted from either sample type. The germline V gene encodes CDR1 SGHDT and CDR2 YYEEEE. Inclusive of the bounding cysteine and phenylalanine, the CDR3 is 15 residues long. The entry retains the CDR3 DNA only, 45 bases that are in frame from base 1. Deletion took 0 bases off V and 6 bases off J, with a span of 14 bases between the germline ends. TCRbeta CDR3 regions were amplified from genomic DNA using the immunoSEQ Assay, a bias-controlled multiplex PCR. Per the source publication's procedure: The number of nucleated cells in each sample was estimated by amplification of reference gene primers within the assay. To quantify the absolute abundance of each unique TCRbeta CDR3 rearrangement, sequence reads were collapsed and filtered. For each sample, productive Simpson clonality was calculated as the square root of Simpson's diversity index across productive rearrangements. Drawn from immuneACCESS, this table holds only the in-frame rearrangements with V and J called that TCRdb kept. Clones are partly lost; checked studies trace under half to an unresolved V gene and leave the rest unexplained. V, J and clone size were drawn from that table, and D and trimming were deduced from the DNA. This sample comprises 200,000 to 250,000 clones, roughly 80% of them detected only once. The ten largest clones represent about 2.9% of the sample.

In the case of this clone: No antigen is known for it. There are no base qualities to consult, and no much larger clone falls within one base.

Material: peripheral blood. The receptor was isolated from a woman aged 30 to 39 who had recovered from COVID-19. The receptor chain draws on TRBV5-6 and TRBJ2-3; the D gene is perhaps TRBD1, from 6 matching bases. The sequence in DNA is TGTGCCAGCAGCTTGGGCTACAGGGCCCCGGATACGCAGTATTTT. This encodes CASSLGYRAPDTQYF.